This T cell receptor beta chain was retrieved from a study of blood T cell repertoires in COVID-19. Study information: From the United States, Italy and Spain came samples of acute and convalescent COVID-19. The cDNA or gDNA used as material had been derived from T cells, B-cell-depleted T cells, or PBMCs.

CDR1 SNHLY and CDR2 FYNNEI come from the germline V gene. The CDR3 runs to 13 residues. With 7 bases removed from V and 7 bases from J, the gap between germline ends came to 16 bases. In the authors' methods: Quantification of nucleated cells was approximated via reference gene primer amplification. Assay: immunoSEQ multiplex PCR; the TCRdb copy retains only in-frame clones and omits some. V and J calls and clone size follow that table, whereas D and trimming were derived from the DNA. The sample shows more than 150,000 clones, around 86% of them seen only once. The chain carries TRBV2 and TRBJ2-5; the D is unclear. Sequencing was performed on peripheral blood. The sequence was obtained from a middle-aged man with active or convalescent COVID-19. In nucleotides, the CDR3 is TGTGCCAGCAAAGGAGAGATCTTTGGGACCCAGTACTTC. This codes for CASKGEIFGTQYF.